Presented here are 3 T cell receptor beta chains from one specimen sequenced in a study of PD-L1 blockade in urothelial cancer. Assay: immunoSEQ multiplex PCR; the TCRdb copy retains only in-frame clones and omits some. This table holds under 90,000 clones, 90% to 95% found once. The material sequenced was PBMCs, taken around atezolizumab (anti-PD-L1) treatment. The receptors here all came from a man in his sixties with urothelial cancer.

CDR3 loop: CASSQDRFGNTIYF. The CDR3 region has the DNA TGTGCCAGCAGCCAGGACAGGTTTGGAAACACCATATATTTT. The chain couples TRBV11-2 to TRBJ1-3; 7 bases match TRBD1. CDR3 length: 14 residues. The V gene end was trimmed by 5 bases and the J gene end by 3 bases; junction bases not matched to a gene: 4. From germline, CDR1 is SGHAT and CDR2 FQNNGV.

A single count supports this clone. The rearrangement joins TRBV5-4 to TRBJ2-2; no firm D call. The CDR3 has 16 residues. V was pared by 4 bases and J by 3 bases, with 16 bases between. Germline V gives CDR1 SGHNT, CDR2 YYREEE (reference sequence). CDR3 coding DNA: TGTGCCAGCAGCCGAGTCCCGCGAGCGCACACCGGGGAGCTGTTTTTT. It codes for CASSRVPRAHTGELFF.

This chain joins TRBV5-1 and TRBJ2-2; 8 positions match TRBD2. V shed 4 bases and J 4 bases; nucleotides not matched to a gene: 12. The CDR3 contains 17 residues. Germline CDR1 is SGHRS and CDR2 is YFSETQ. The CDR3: CASSVPLAGIGTGELFF. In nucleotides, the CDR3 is TGCGCCAGCAGCGTCCCTTTAGCGGGAATCGGCACCGGGGAGCTGTTTTTT.